This T cell receptor beta chain emerged from a study of CD8 T cells in ankylosing spondylitis. Findings and caveats of the study: Typical of ankylosing spondylitis blood, it appeared, was a TCR beta motif of eight highly homologous variants. Disease-linked clones reportedly concentrated significantly in matched ankylosing spondylitis synovial fluid.

This clonotype showed up many times. Its antigen is undetermined. Quantitative 5'-RACE with molecular barcodes produced the TCR beta libraries. TCRdb fed the 5' RACE reads into MiXCR, producing one record per CDR3 protein. The sample records 200,000 to 250,000 distinct CDR3 sequences, about 7.3% being singletons. The sample was blood, either unsorted or a sorted T cell fraction (not recorded which). This clonotype originated in a male donor with ankylosing spondylitis.

The CDR3 coding sequence is TGCGCCAGCAGCCACACAGGGCCGAACACCGGGGAGCTGTTTTTT. This gives the protein CASSHTGPNTGELFF. The chain uses TRBV4-1 and TRBJ2-2; weak D call: TRBD1 (6 bases). CDR3 size: 15 residues. Trimming left V 3 bases short and J 0 bases short, with 8 bases between. Germline V lookup: CDR1 MGHRA, CDR2 YSYEKL.